This is a list of T cell receptor beta chains from one sample in a study of blood T cell repertoires in COVID-19. Generated by immunoSEQ multiplex PCR, the TCRdb table keeps only in-frame clones and is missing some. Of approximately 230,000 clones in the sample, approximately 80% were seen once. Sequencing was carried out using peripheral blood. These receptors originate from a man in his thirties or forties with active or convalescent COVID-19. Each CDR3 is given with its conserved first and last residue. The order of the fields is J gene, V gene, CDR3 protein.

J: TRBJ1-1
V: TRBV4-3
CDR3: CASSQEGHTEAFF

J: TRBJ2-7
V: TRBV3-1/TRBV3-2
CDR3: CASSGLAGGNEQYF

J: TRBJ1-6
V: TRBV28
CDR3: CASSLSGLPSPLHF

J: TRBJ1-2
V: TRBV2
CDR3: CASAPTGGPGGYTF

J: TRBJ1-3
V: TRBV5-1
CDR3: CASSQRQGSGNTIYF

J: TRBJ1-5
V: TRBV12-3/TRBV12-4
CDR3: CASRRQGSQPQHF

J: TRBJ1-6
V: TRBV7-3
CDR3: CASSSEPTGVSPLHF

J: TRBJ1-1
V: TRBV3-1/TRBV3-2
CDR3: CASSPRRGEAFF

J: TRBJ2-5
V: TRBV11-3
CDR3: CASSPGSLGTSVQETQYF

J: TRBJ1-5
V: TRBV7-2
CDR3: CASSATGRVSNQPQHF

J: TRBJ2-7
V: TRBV4-3
CDR3: CASSQVAGNYEQYF

J: TRBJ2-7
V: TRBV6-5
CDR3: CASTPQGSEQYF

J: TRBJ1-2
V: TRBV10-3
CDR3: CAIKGTGGFGGYTF

J: TRBJ2-3
V: TRBV7-2
CDR3: CASSQEGARAQYF

J: TRBJ1-2
V: TRBV19
CDR3: CASMQGSFYYGYTF

J: TRBJ2-7
V: TRBV5-4
CDR3: CASSSDPGEGYEQYF

J: TRBJ1-2
V: TRBV5-8
CDR3: CASSPSWRGGNGYTF

J: TRBJ2-3
V: TRBV9
CDR3: CASSEGQGGDTQYF

J: TRBJ2-3
V: TRBV5-1
CDR3: CASSLEAVASTDTQYF

J: TRBJ1-6
V: TRBV6-5
CDR3: CASSRDRVLSPLHF

J: TRBJ1-3
V: TRBV4-2
CDR3: CASSQNPGASSGNTIYF

J: TRBJ1-1
V: TRBV28
CDR3: CASSLEGEGTEAFF

J: TRBJ1-1
V: TRBV7-2
CDR3: CASSWSPSMYQNTEAFF

J: TRBJ1-2
V: TRBV18
CDR3: CASAGLGYGYTF

J: TRBJ2-7
V: TRBV29-1
CDR3: CSVEVQGADYEQYF

J: TRBJ2-3
V: TRBV19
CDR3: CASSQTRTGSTDTQYF

J: TRBJ1-1
V: TRBV4-1
CDR3: CASSPIGQGLEAFF

J: TRBJ1-2
V: TRBV18
CDR3: CASSPMQDRAVGYGYTF

J: TRBJ1-1
V: TRBV28
CDR3: CASSLAGLSTEAFF

J: TRBJ2-1
V: TRBV28
CDR3: CASSGTGINEQFF

J: TRBJ1-1
V: TRBV16
CDR3: CASSRMGMNTEAFF

J: TRBJ1-2
V: TRBV4-2
CDR3: CASSQEWQTFYGYTF

J: TRBJ2-1
V: TRBV15
CDR3: CATSRVSGLAGANEQFF

J: TRBJ2-1
V: TRBV2
CDR3: CASSVMSGGVNEQFF

J: TRBJ1-3
V: TRBV14
CDR3: CASSLLIDGNTIYF

J: TRBJ2-3
V: TRBV7-2
CDR3: CASSLAREQGAYF

J: TRBJ2-3
V: TRBV4-1
CDR3: CASSQDRTVGTDTQYF

J: TRBJ2-3
V: TRBV4-3
CDR3: CASSDYPHSDTQYF

J: TRBJ1-2
V: TRBV7-9
CDR3: CASRSSSGTTNGYTF

J: TRBJ1-2
V: TRBV25-1
CDR3: CASSDERGYYGYTF

J: TRBJ2-7
V: TRBV4-1
CDR3: CASSQLLAGTYEQYF

J: TRBJ1-5
V: TRBV6-5
CDR3: CATEGDRVNQPQHF

J: TRBJ1-3
V: TRBV20-1
CDR3: CSASPGDTIYF

J: TRBJ2-5
V: TRBV15
CDR3: CATSREGTSKETQYF

J: TRBJ2-1
V: TRBV6-5
CDR3: CASSSGTAREQFF

J: TRBJ1-6
V: TRBV7-2
CDR3: CASSLDGLSPLHF